This T cell receptor (beta chain) was found in a study of cytomegalovirus exposure and HLA in healthy donors. Of note for this clone: What it recognizes is unknown.

Findings of the study overall: In a later analysis, V- and J-gene trimming of beta chains associated with a DCLRE1C missense variant, replicated independently. In an earlier analysis, most TCR beta V segments were productive about 87% or about 30% of the time.

Primers included in the PCR were 60 Vbeta and 13 Jbeta primers. The method was immunoSEQ multiplex PCR; TCRdb's version includes in-frame clones alone and lacks a portion of them. The data contain some 140,000 clones, approximately 80% of them singletons. V dropped 4 bases and J dropped 2; count of bases not matched to a gene: 10. The CDR3 spans 16 residues. Specimen: PBMCs. The chain joins TRBV23-1 to TRBJ2-7, with TRBD1 matching over 8 bases. TRBV23-1 falls under the ORF class, with uncertain function. The sequence derives from a man aged 45-65 years in good health and CMV-seronegative. This CDR3 reads CASSPMGTGETYEQYF. The CDR3 region has the DNA TGCGCCAGCAGTCCCATGGGGACAGGAGAGACCTACGAGCAGTACTTC.